Listed below are T cell receptor beta chains from one sample, sequenced in a study of siplizumab effects on memory and regulatory T cells. This table comes from immunoSEQ multiplex PCR, and its TCRdb copy is limited to in-frame clones, with some not included. The sample has approximately 100,000 clones, about 92% seen once; the top ten hold around 0.7%. Sequencing was performed on Tregs sorted from blood. The origin of the receptors is a human donor in good health. Each CDR3 is given with its conserved first and last residue. Only part of the rows carry a size: once, few, many, or a class if the clone is expanded.

j_gene	v_gene	abundance	CDR3aa
TRBJ2-2	TRBV30	-	CAWNLDITGELFF
TRBJ2-7	TRBV9	-	CASSTRGSAYEQYF
TRBJ1-5	TRBV21-1	-	CASRLAIWHHQPQHF
TRBJ2-5	TRBV18	once	CASSPLLAGDQETQYF
TRBJ2-3	TRBV5-1	few	CASSLEDTQYF
TRBJ2-5	TRBV28	-	CASTWTGEETQYF
TRBJ1-1	TRBV19	-	CASSSPQGTMNTEAFF
TRBJ1-5	TRBV28	-	CASSTLKQGENQPQHF
TRBJ2-3	TRBV30	-	CAWGGGTQYF
TRBJ1-4	TRBV19	-	CASSIRTGWTNEKLFF
TRBJ2-7	TRBV9	-	CASSAGLREGREQYF
TRBJ2-3	TRBV9	-	CARVRGRLLDTQYF
TRBJ1-2	TRBV21-1	-	CASSRPGTQGDGYTF
TRBJ2-6	TRBV28	-	CATLRRAGANVLTF
TRBJ2-1	TRBV18	-	CASSPSSGVYNEQFF
TRBJ2-3	TRBV5-1	-	CASNPTGASTDTQYF
TRBJ1-4	TRBV19	-	CASSDRGIIEKLFF
TRBJ2-6	TRBV10-3	-	CAISDRVQGAGANVLTF
TRBJ2-5	TRBV4-1	-	CASSQGLAGSVETQYF
TRBJ2-7	TRBV7-8	-	CASSLLTIPYEQYF
TRBJ2-5	TRBV7-2	-	CASSLAGSGETQYF
TRBJ1-4	TRBV7-9	-	CASSSKDRVEKLFF
TRBJ1-2	TRBV5-1	-	CASSLGYGYTF
TRBJ1-1	TRBV6-5	-	CASRQEYTEAFF
TRBJ2-7	TRBV14	-	CASSNQPSYEQYF
TRBJ1-1	TRBV19	-	CASSIESGAEAFF
TRBJ2-5	TRBV19	-	CASSWLAGKETQYF
TRBJ2-5	TRBV5-1	-	CASKPGARLETQYF
TRBJ2-2	TRBV7-9	-	CASSLVILRDLTGELFF
TRBJ2-5	TRBV9	-	CASSVDDRQETQYF
TRBJ1-1	TRBV19	-	CASSFSGTGGPRLNTEAFF
TRBJ2-5	TRBV5-1	-	CASSLGRRETQYF
TRBJ1-2	TRBV5-6	-	CASSTVTGGYGYTF
TRBJ2-1	TRBV5-1	-	CASSLGVGQFF
TRBJ1-1	TRBV5-1	-	CASSSRVDGGARTEAFF
TRBJ2-2	TRBV23-1	-	CASSQSGQGTGELFF
TRBJ2-1	TRBV7-8	-	CASTGYNEQFF